The following is a T cell receptor (beta chain) sequence with its context. Per the original data handling: Researchers report that nucleated cell counts were estimated from reference gene primer amplification. Assay: immunoSEQ multiplex PCR; the TCRdb copy retains only in-frame clones and omits some. D and trimming come from the DNA, and the V and J calls and clone size come from that table. The sample holds about 120,000 clones; over 55% are singletons and the top ten take over 2%. These data originate in a study of blood T cell repertoires in COVID-19. About the research overall: Donors in the United States, Italy and Spain gave samples during acute or convalescent COVID-19.

The CDR3 has 14 residues. CDR1 is SGHTA and CDR2 is FQGNSA in the germline V gene. Trimming left V 5 bases short and J 0 bases short, with 10 bases between. V usage is TRBV7-2 and J usage is TRBJ1-1, with D perhaps TRBD1 (6 bases). The source material was peripheral blood. This sequence originates from a woman in her 70s with acute or convalescent COVID-19. CDR3 region: CASSTSGVNTEAFF. In DNA form, the CDR3 reads TGTGCCAGCAGCACCTCAGGGGTGAACACTGAAGCTTTCTTT.